The clone carrying this TCR beta chain showed up just a few times. The source of the sample is a study of OX40 agonist ivuxolimab in advanced cancers. Study overall: A male proportion of approximately 83% was recorded, with mean age approximately 57 years and range about 20 to 90. Eligibility rules accepted prior anti-PD-1, anti-PD-L1 or anti-CTLA-4 therapy, and over 35% had some.

CDR3 size: 14 residues. CDR1 and CDR2 (germline): GTSNPN, SVGIG (reference sequence). V dropped 7 bases and J dropped 6 bases, with 19 bases sitting between them. Enrollment shut out patients with autoimmune disease history or systemic immunosuppression. Clones were read by immunoSEQ multiplex PCR, and TCRdb kept only the in-frame ones, dropping some. The sample holds 90,000 to 150,000 clones; 80% to 90% are singletons and the top ten take 0.55%. The starting material was CD4+ or CD8+ T cells sorted from blood, obtained in a trial of the OX40 agonist ivuxolimab. The origin of this receptor is an adult with an advanced solid tumor such as melanoma, head and neck, liver or kidney cancer. J is TRBJ2-1 and V is TRBV30; D uncertain. The CDR3 is CAYSTWSRPNEQFF. Here the CDR3 DNA reads TGTGCCTACAGCACCTGGAGTCGTCCCAATGAGCAGTTCTTC. The variable domain in full, completed from reference TRBV30 and TRBJ2-1, reads SQTIHQWPATLVQPVGSPLSLECTVEGTSNPNLYWYRQAAGRGLQLLFYSVGIGQISSEVPQNLSASRPQDRQFILSSKKLLLSDSGFYLCAYSTWSRPNEQFFGPGTRLTVL.